The source of this T cell receptor beta chain is a study of vaccination and CD4 T cells after COVID-19. Treatment defined: approximately 9-day PBMC culture with coronavirus spike peptide pools or control peptides (ViraFEST assay). Peptide pools at around 9.9 ug/ml stimulated two million PBMCs per well with roughly 9 IU/ml IL-2. Negative selection purified CD4+ T cells after nine to eleven days of culture. Sequence data for DNA of cultured CD4+ T cells were generated by the Oncomine TCR Beta short-read assay. TCRdb reanalysed the PCR reads using MiXCR and keeps one entry per CDR3 protein. The sample carries about 20,000 distinct CDR3 sequences, just under 55% recorded once. A few counts support this clonotype. Its specificity is not known. Sequencing was performed on CD4+ T cells from blood, cultured in vitro. The receptor was derived from a human donor who had recovered from COVID-19.

The CDR3 spells CATSRDWLAEAKNIQYF. CDR3 coding DNA: TGTGCCACCAGCAGAGATTGGCTAGCGGAAGCCAAAAACATTCAGTACTTC. This rearrangement joins TRBV15 to TRBJ2-4; TRBD2 agrees at 7 bases. Trimming took 0 bases from V and 0 from J; bases not matched to a gene: 5. CDR3 length: 17 residues. Germline CDR1 LNHNV, CDR2 YYDKDF (reference sequence).